The present T cell receptor (beta chain) was sequenced within a study of blood T cell repertoires in COVID-19. Sequencing used immunoSEQ multiplex PCR; TCRdb keeps in-frame clones, though not all of them. The data hold around 400,000 clones, with roughly 89% observed a single time. The CDR3 loop spans 15 amino acids. Looked up from germline, CDR1 is SGHVS and CDR2 is FQNEAQ. V lost 2 bases and J 3 bases, leaving 11 bases between the germline ends. The TCR comes from a woman aged 25 to 45 who had recovered from COVID-19. Material: PBMCs or T cells enriched from blood (not recorded which). This rearrangement joins TRBV7-8 to TRBJ2-1; D not resolved. The CDR3 is CASSLLASNYNEQFF. For the CDR3, the DNA is TGTGCCAGCAGCTTATTAGCTTCGAACTACAATGAGCAGTTCTTC.